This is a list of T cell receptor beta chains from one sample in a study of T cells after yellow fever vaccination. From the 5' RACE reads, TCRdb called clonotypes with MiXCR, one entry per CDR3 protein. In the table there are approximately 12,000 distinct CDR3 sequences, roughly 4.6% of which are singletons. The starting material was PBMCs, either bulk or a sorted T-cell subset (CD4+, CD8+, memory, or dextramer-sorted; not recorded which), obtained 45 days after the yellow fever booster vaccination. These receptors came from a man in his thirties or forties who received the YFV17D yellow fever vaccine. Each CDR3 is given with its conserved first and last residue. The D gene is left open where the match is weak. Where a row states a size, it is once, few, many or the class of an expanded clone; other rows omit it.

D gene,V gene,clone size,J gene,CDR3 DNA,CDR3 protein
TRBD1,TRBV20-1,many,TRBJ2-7,TGCAGTGCTAGTCTGATCCCAGGGGGAATCTACGAGCAGTACTTC,CSASLIPGGIYEQYF
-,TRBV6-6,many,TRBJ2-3,TGTGCCAGCAGTACCCGGGGCTTTAACACAGATACGCAGTATTTT,CASSTRGFNTDTQYF
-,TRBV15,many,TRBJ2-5,TGTGCCACCAGCAGAGGCCAAGGTTCCGAGACCCAGTACTTC,CATSRGQGSETQYF
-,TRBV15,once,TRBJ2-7,TGTGCCACGAACAGCTTACTAGAAGACTACGAGCAGTACTTC,CATNSLLEDYEQYF
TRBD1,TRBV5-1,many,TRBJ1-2,TGCGCCAGCAGCCCAAACGCGGGACAGGGTGATGGCTACACCTTC,CASSPNAGQGDGYTF
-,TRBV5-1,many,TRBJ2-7,TGCGCCAGCAGCTTGGCGATCACCTACGAGCAGTACTTC,CASSLAITYEQYF
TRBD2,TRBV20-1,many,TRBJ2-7,TGCAGTGCCCGGGGGAGGGCACTAGCGGGAGGCCACTCCTACGAGCAGTACTTC,CSARGRALAGGHSYEQYF
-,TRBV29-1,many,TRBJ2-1,TGCAGCGGGACCCAGCGACTTTGGAGGAATGAGCAGTTCTTC,CSGTQRLWRNEQFF
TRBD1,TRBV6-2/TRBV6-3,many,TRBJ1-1,TGTGCCAGCAGAAACCGGGACAGAGGTTCGGTAGCTTTCTTT,CASRNRDRGSVAFF
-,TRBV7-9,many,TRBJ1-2,TGTGCCAGCTCAACTCTTCTAGGGATCGGCTATGGCTACACCTTC,CASSTLLGIGYGYTF
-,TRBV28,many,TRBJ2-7,TGTGCCAGCAGTTCATACGCAGGGACCTACGAGCAGTACTTC,CASSSYAGTYEQYF
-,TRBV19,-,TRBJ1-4,TGTGCCAGTAGTATGGAATCGCGGGGAACTAATGAAAAACTGTTTTTT,CASSMESRGTNEKLFF
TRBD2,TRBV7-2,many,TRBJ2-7,TGTGCCAGCAGCGCACAACTAGCGGGAGGCAACGAGCAGTACTTC,CASSAQLAGGNEQYF
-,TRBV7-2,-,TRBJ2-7,TGTGCCAGCAGCTTAAAGCAGGTCTACGAGCAGTACTTC,CASSLKQVYEQYF
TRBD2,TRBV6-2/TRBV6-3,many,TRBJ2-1,TGTGCCAGCAGTATAGCGGGAGTGGTCTATGAGCAGTTCTTC,CASSIAGVVYEQFF
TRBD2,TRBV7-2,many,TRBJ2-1,TGTGCCGGCCGAAGAGCGGGAGGGGACAATGAGCAGTTCTTC,CAGRRAGGDNEQFF
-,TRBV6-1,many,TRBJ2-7,TGTGCCTACTTGAGGGGCTACGAGCAGTACTTC,CAYLRGYEQYF
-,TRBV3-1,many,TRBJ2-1,TGTGCCAGCAGCCAAGGGGGGGGGCTAGAAGTCTTCAATGAGCAGTTCTTC,CASSQGGGLEVFNEQFF
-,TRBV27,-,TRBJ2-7,TGTGCCAGCAGAAGGGAACGCTCCTACGAGCAGTACTTC,CASRRERSYEQYF
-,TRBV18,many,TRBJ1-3,TGTGCCAGCTCACCACGGACAGCTGGAAACACCATATATTTT,CASSPRTAGNTIYF
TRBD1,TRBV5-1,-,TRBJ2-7,TGCGCCAGCAACCCTGGACAGGGAACCTACGAGCAGTACTTC,CASNPGQGTYEQYF
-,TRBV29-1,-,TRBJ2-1,TGCAGCGTCGCAGCGTTCGGGTACAATGAGCAGTTCTTC,CSVAAFGYNEQFF
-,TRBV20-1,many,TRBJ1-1,TGCAGTGCTCTACACCATACAGGGCTAACTGAAGCTTTCTTT,CSALHHTGLTEAFF
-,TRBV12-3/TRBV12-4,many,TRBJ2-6,TGTGCCAGCAGTTTGTCGGCCTCTGGGGCCAACGTCCTGACTTTC,CASSLSASGANVLTF
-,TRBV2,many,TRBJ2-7,TGTGCCAGCCAGAGTGAGGGCGCGCAGTACTTC,CASQSEGAQYF
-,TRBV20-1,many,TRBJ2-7,TGCAGTGCGTCACCCCCGGGAAACTCCTACGAGCAGTACTTC,CSASPPGNSYEQYF
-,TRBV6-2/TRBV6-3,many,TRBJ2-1,TGTGCCAGCAGCCCACGCCGGTCGGCGGCGGGACAACTCAATGAGCAGTTCTTC,CASSPRRSAAGQLNEQFF
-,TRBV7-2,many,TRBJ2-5,TGTGCCAGCAGCTTAGCATCCCCCGGTGGAGAGACCCAGTACTTC,CASSLASPGGETQYF
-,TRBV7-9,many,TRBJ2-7,TGTGCCAGCAGTTCCGGCGGCAGGAGCTCCTACGAGCAGTACTTC,CASSSGGRSSYEQYF
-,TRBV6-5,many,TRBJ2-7,TGTGCCAGCAGTTACGTGTGGCAGGGATCTTACGAGCAGTACTTC,CASSYVWQGSYEQYF
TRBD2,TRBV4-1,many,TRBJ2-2,TGCGCCAGCAGCCAAGAAGGGACATCCGCGACTAGCGTACCCGGGGAGCTGTTTTTT,CASSQEGTSATSVPGELFF
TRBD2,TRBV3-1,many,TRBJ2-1,TGTGCCAGCAGCCAAGATAGGAGCGGGAGTGGGAATGAGCAGTTCTTC,CASSQDRSGSGNEQFF
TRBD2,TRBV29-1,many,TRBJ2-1,TGCAGCGTTGAGGTGGGACTAGCGGGACCCTACAATGAGCAGTTCTTC,CSVEVGLAGPYNEQFF
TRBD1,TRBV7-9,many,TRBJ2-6,TGTGCCAGCAGCCTAACAGGGGCTGGGGCCAACGTCCTGACTTTC,CASSLTGAGANVLTF
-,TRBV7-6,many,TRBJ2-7,TGTGCCAGCAGTTCCCCCTCGTCCGGGACATATACCTACGAGCAGTACTTC,CASSSPSSGTYTYEQYF
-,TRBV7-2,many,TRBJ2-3,TGTGCCAGCGAGGGCCTGGGAGATACGCAGTATTTT,CASEGLGDTQYF
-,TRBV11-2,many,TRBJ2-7,TGTGCCAGCAGCTCGTTTTCGGACCAGGGTTTATGGGAGCAGTACTTC,CASSSFSDQGLWEQYF
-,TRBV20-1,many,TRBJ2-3,TGCAGTGCTAAACCTATAGACACCCCGCAGTATTTT,CSAKPIDTPQYF
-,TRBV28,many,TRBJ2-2,TGTGCCAGCAGTTTTCCGGCCGGGGAGCTGTTTTTT,CASSFPAGELFF
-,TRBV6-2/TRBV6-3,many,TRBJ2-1,TGTGCCAGCAGCGGCCAGGGGATCTACAATGAGCAGTTCTTC,CASSGQGIYNEQFF
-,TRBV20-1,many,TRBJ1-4,TGCAGTGCTAGTCCTGTCGGTAATGAAAAACTGTTTTTT,CSASPVGNEKLFF
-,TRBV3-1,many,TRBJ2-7,TGTGCCAGCAGCGAGGTAGGAGGGACAGCTTACGAGCAGTACTTC,CASSEVGGTAYEQYF
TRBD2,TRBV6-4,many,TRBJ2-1,TGTGCCAGCAGGGGACTAGCGGGAGGGCCCGGTGAGCAGTTCTTC,CASRGLAGGPGEQFF
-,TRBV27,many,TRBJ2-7,TGTGCCAGCAGTCTCCGTATGGCGAACGAGCAGTACTTC,CASSLRMANEQYF
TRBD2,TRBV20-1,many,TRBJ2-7,TGCAGTGCTAGAGAGGTAGCGGGAGGAGCCGAGCAGTACTTC,CSAREVAGGAEQYF
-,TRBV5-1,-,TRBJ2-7,TGCGCCAGCAGCTTGGCCGGGAGCTACGAGCAGTACTTC,CASSLAGSYEQYF
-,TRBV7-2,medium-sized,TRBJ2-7,TGTGCCAGCAGCTTAGGGAATCCCTACGAGCAGTACTTC,CASSLGNPYEQYF